This TCR beta chain appears in the sequencing data of a study of Graves' ophthalmopathy and Graves' hyperthyroidism. This CDR3 is built from 12 residues. Trimming shortened V by 7 bases and J by 3 bases, and 9 bases separated the two germline ends. Germline loops: CDR1 LNHDA, CDR2 SQIVND (reference sequence). Scientists amplified the TCR beta CDR3 regions from RNA transcripts. Amplification began with first-round RT-PCR using HTBI primers, then second-round multiplex PCR was performed. A single record per CDR3 protein comes from TCRdb applying MiXCR to the multiplex PCR reads. The sample carries around 43,000 distinct CDR3 sequences, roughly half recorded once. General study findings and limits: With 70.59% sensitivity and approximately 72% specificity, the model predicted ophthalmopathy progression.

Clinicians diagnosed using symptoms, serum thyroxine, TRAb, thyroid ultrasound and orbital computed tomography. This clonotype counts as medium-sized. Antigen specificity is unknown. The sequence was collected from an adult man with Graves' ophthalmopathy. The sequenced sample was peripheral blood. The chain carries TRBV19 and TRBJ1-2; D might be TRBD1 (6 bases). This chain's CDR3 is CASTTGYYGYTF. The DNA of the CDR3 is TGTGCCAGTACAACAGGGTACTATGGCTACACCTTC.